This T cell receptor (beta chain) derives from a study of cytomegalovirus exposure and HLA in healthy donors. Overall study results and limits: The availability of immune exposure information extended only to CMV serostatus. Being productive about 90% or about 30% of the time was typical of most TCR beta V segments in an earlier analysis.

This CDR3 comprises 14 residues. This clone was counted between two and nine times. The antigen is unknown. 13 Jbeta primers and 60 Vbeta primers were used for the PCR. This table comes from immunoSEQ multiplex PCR, and its TCRdb copy is limited to in-frame clones, with some not included. The sample records roughly 200,000 clones, around 85% being singletons. The source is a woman aged 50 to 65 in good health and CMV-seronegative. Material for sequencing was PBMCs. V is TRBV21-1 and J is TRBJ2-7; the tabulated D call, TRBD2, remains unverified against the DNA. TRBV21-1 is an annotated pseudogene. This chain's CDR3 is CASSKCGGPWEQYF. In nucleotides, the CDR3 is TGTGCCAGCAGCAAATGTGGCGGCCCGTGGGAGCAGTACTTC.